The T cell receptor (beta chain) under discussion was sequenced for a study of T cells after posttransplantation cyclophosphamide. Study-wide results and limits: Later post-transplant blood repertoires were often dominated by donor CD8+ memory clones.

Germline CDR1 is SGHDT and CDR2 is YYEEEE. With 4 bases clipped from V and 0 bases from J, the junction kept 8 bases outside the gene matches. The CDR3 contains 17 residues. The assay was immunoSEQ multiplex PCR, and TCRdb's table has in-frame clones only and misses some. The sample contains around 24,000 clones, none occurring once; 6.6% lies in the top ten. This clone was observed at least ten times. The antigen is not known. What was sequenced was PBMCs. The source is a woman in her sixties or seventies in good health, CMV-negative, and a related stem cell transplant donor. V gene TRBV5-6 combines with J gene TRBJ1-4; 8 bases are a match to TRBD1. CDR3 bases: TGTGCCAGCAGCGAATACAGGGGGAGTACAACTAATGAAAAACTGTTTTTT. It encodes CASSEYRGSTTNEKLFF.